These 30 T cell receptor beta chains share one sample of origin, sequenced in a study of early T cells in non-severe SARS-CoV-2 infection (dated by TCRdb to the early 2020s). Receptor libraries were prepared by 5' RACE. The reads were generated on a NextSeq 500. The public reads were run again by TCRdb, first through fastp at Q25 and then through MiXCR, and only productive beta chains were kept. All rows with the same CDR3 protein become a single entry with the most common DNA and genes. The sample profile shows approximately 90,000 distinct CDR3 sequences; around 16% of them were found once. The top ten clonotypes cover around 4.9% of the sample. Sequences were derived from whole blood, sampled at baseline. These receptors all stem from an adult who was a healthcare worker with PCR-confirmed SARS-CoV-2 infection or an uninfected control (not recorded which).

CDR3 sequence (DNA): TGCAGTGCTAGGGGACAGGGGAACACCGGGGAGCTGTTTTTT. Translation: CSARGQGNTGELFF. V is TRBV20-1 and J is TRBJ2-2, with TRBD1 identical over 9 bases. Germline V gene lookup returns CDR1 DFQATT and CDR2 SNEGSKA (reference sequence). V shed 3 bases, J shed 1 base, and the junction held 0 bases outside the gene matches. The CDR3 totals 14 residues.

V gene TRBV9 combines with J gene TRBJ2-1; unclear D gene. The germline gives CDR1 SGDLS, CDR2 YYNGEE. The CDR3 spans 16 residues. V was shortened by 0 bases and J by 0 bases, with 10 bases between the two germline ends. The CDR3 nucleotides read TGTGCCAGCAGCGTAGGGGGTTTGAGCTCCTACAATGAGCAGTTCTTC. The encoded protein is CASSVGGLSSYNEQFF.

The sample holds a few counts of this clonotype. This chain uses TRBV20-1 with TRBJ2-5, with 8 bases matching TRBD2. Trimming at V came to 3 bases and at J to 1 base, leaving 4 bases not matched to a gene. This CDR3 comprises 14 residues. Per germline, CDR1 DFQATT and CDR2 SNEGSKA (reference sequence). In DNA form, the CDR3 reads TGCAGTGCTAGTCGGGAGGGAACCCAAGAGACCCAGTACTTC. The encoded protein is CSASREGTQETQYF.

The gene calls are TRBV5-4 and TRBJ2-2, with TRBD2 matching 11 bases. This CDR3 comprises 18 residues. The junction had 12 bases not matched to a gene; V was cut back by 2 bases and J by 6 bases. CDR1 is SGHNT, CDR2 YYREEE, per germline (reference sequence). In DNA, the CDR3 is TGTGCCAGCAGCTTAAGTAGCGGGAGGGCCGGATTTCCCGGGGAGCTGTTTTTT. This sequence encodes CASSLSSGRAGFPGELFF.

The CDR3: CSAREVSGGRNNEQFF. DNA of the CDR3: TGCAGTGCTAGAGAAGTATCGGGCGGGAGGAACAATGAGCAGTTCTTC. The V gene is TRBV20-1, the J gene TRBJ2-1; 8 bases are a match to TRBD2. CDR1 DFQATT and CDR2 SNEGSKA come from the germline V gene (reference sequence). V lost 0 bases to trimming and J lost 5 bases; unmatched junction nucleotides: 9. CDR3 size: 16 residues.

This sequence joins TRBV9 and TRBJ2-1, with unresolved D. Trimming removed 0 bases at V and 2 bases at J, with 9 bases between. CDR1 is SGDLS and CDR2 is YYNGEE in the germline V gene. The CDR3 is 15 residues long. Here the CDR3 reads CASSVGVGTYNEQFF. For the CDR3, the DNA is TGTGCCAGCAGCGTAGGAGTAGGGACCTACAATGAGCAGTTCTTC.

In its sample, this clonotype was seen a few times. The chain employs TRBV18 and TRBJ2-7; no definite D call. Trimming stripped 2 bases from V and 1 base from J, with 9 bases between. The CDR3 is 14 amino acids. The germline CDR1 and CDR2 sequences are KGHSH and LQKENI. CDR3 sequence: CASSPIPSSYEQYF. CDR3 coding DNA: TGTGCCAGCTCACCAATTCCATCGTCCTACGAGCAGTACTTC.

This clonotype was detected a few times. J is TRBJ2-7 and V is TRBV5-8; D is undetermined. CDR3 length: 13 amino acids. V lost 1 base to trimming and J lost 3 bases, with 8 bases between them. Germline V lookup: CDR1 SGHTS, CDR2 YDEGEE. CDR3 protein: CASSLTQNYEQYF. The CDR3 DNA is TGTGCCAGCAGCTTGACACAGAACTACGAGCAGTACTTC. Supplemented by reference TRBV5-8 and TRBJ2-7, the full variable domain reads EAGVTQSPTHLIKTRGQQATLRCSPISGHTSVYWYQQALGLGLQFLLWYDEGEERNRGNFPPRFSGRQFPNYSSELNVNALELEDSALYLCASSLTQNYEQYFGPGTRLTVT.

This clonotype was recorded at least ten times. CDR3 sequence: CSARGASGMDEQFF. CDR3 coding DNA: TGCAGTGCCCGAGGGGCTAGCGGGATGGATGAGCAGTTCTTC. V is TRBV20-1 and J is TRBJ2-1; TRBD2 aligns across 9 bases. The CDR3 sequence is 14 residues long. V lost 6 bases to trimming and J lost 8 bases; unmatched junction nucleotides: 11. CDR1 DFQATT and CDR2 SNEGSKA come from the germline V gene (reference sequence).

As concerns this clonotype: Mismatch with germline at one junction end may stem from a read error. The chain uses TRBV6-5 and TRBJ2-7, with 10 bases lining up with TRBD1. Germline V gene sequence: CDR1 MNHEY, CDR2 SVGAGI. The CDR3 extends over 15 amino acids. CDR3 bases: TGTGCCAGCAGTTACGGTGACAGGGGGCTGGACGATCAGTACTTC. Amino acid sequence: CASSYGDRGLDDQYF.

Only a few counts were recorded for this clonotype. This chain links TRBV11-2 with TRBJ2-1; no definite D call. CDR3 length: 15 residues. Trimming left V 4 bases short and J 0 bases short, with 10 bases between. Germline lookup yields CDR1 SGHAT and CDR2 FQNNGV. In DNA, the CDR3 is TGTGCCAGCAGCTCCCTTAGAGGCTCCTACAATGAGCAGTTCTTC. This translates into CASSSLRGSYNEQFF.

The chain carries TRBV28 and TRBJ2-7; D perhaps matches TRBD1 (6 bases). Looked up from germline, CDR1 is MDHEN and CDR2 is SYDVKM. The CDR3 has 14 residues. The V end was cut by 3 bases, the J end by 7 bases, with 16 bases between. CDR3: CASSFQGKAEEQYF. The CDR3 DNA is TGTGCCAGCAGTTTTCAGGGGAAAGCTGAGGAGCAGTACTTC.

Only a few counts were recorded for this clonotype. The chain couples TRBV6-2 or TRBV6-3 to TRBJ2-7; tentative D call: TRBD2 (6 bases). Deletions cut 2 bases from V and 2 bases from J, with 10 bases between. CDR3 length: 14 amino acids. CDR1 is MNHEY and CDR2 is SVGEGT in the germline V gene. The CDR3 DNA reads TGTGCCAGCAGTTACAGGGCGGGGACCTACGAGCAGTACTTC. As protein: CASSYRAGTYEQYF.

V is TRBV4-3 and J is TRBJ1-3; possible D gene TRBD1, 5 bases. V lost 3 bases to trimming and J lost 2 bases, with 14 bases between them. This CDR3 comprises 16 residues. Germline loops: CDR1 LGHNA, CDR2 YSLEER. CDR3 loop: CASSQTAGGTGNTIYF. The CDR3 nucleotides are TGCGCCAGCAGCCAGACGGCGGGGGGAACTGGAAACACCATATATTTT.

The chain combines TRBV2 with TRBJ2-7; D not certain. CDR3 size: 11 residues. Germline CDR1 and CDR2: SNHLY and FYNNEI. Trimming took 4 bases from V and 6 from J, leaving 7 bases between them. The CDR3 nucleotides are TGTGCCAGCAGTGTCGCCAGCGAGCAGTACTTC. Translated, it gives CASSVASEQYF.

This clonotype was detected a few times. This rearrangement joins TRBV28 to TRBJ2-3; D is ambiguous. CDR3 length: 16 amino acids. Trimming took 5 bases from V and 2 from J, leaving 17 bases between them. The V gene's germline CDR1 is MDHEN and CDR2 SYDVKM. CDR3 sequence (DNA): TGTGCCAGCAGTCTCTACCCTAATCCCTACACAGATACGCAGTATTTT. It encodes CASSLYPNPYTDTQYF.

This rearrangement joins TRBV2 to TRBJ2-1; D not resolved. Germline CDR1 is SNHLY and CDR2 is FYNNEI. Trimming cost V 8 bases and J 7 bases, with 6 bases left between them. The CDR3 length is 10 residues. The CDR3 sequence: CASHRNEQFF. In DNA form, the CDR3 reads TGTGCCAGCCACCGAAATGAGCAGTTCTTC.

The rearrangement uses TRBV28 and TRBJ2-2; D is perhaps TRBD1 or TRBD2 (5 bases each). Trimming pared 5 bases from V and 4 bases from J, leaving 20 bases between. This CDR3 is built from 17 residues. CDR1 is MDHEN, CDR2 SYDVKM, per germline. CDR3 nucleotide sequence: TGTGCCAGCAGTGCGCCAAAAGGGACCAGCTTCACCGGGGAGCTGTTTTTT. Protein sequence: CASSAPKGTSFTGELFF.

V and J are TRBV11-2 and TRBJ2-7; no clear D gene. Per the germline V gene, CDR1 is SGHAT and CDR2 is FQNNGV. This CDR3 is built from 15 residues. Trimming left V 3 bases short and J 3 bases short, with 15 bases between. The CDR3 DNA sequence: TGTGCCAGCAGCTTCCCGACCCGACCGGGCTACGAGCAGTACTTC. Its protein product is CASSFPTRPGYEQYF.

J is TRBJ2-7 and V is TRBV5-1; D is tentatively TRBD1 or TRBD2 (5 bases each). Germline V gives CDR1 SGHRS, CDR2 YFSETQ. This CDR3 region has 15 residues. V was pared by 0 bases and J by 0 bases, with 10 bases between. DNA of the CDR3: TGCGCCAGCAGCTTGGACGGGGCTTCCTCCTACGAGCAGTACTTC. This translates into CASSLDGASSYEQYF.

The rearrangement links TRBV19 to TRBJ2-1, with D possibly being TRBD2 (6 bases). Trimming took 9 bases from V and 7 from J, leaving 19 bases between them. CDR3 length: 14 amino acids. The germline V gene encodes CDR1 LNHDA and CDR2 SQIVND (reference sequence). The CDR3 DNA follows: TGTGCCAGCGGGGAACGATTAGGGAGGAATGAGCAGTTCTTC. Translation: CASGERLGRNEQFF.

CDR3 DNA: TGTGCCAGCAGTGAAGCGGCTCTAGCGGGAGTGGGGCAGTTCTTC. Amino acids: CASSEAALAGVGQFF. The chain has TRBV6-1 and TRBJ2-1; TRBD2 matches at 10 bases. This CDR3 is 15 amino acids long. Germline CDR1 reads MNHNS; CDR2 reads SASEGT. J was trimmed by 12 bases and V by 0 bases; bases with no gene match: 8.

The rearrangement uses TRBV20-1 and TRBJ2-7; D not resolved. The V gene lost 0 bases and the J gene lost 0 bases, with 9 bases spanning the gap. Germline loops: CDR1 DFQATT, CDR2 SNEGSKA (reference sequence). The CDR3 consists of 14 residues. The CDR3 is CSARELRSSYEQYF. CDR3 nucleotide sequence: TGCAGTGCTAGAGAGCTGCGTTCCTCCTACGAGCAGTACTTC.

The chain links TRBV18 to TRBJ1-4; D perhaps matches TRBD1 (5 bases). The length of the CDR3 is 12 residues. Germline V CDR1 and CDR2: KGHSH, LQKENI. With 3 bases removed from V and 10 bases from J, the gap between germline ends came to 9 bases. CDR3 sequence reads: CASSPGEAKLFF. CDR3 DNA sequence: TGTGCCAGCTCACCGGGGGAAGCAAAACTGTTTTTT.

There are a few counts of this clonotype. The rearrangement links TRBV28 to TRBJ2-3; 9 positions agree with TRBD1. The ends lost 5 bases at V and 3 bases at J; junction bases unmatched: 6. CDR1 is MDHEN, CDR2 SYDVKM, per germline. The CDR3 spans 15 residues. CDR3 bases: TGTGCCAGCAGTATCACAGGGGGCCTGACAGATACGCAGTATTTT. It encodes CASSITGGLTDTQYF.

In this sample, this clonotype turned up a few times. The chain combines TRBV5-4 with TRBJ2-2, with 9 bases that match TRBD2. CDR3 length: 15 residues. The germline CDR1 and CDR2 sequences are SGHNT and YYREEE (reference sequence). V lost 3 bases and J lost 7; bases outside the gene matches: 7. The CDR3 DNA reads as TGTGCCAGCAGCTGGAAAGCGGGAGGTATCGGGGAGCTGTTTTTT. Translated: CASSWKAGGIGELFF.

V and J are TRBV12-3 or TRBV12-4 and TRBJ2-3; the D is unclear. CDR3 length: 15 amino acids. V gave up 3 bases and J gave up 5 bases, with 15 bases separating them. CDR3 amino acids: CASSFGALLGDTQYF. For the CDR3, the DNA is TGTGCCAGCAGTTTTGGAGCTTTGTTAGGAGATACGCAGTATTTT.

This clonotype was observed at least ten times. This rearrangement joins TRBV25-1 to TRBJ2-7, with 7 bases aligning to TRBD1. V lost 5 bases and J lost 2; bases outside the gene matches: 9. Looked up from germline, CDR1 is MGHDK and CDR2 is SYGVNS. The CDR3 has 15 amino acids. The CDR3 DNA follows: TGTGCCAGCAGTCCGGCCAACAGGGGCGCCTACGAGCAGTACTTC. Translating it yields CASSPANRGAYEQYF.

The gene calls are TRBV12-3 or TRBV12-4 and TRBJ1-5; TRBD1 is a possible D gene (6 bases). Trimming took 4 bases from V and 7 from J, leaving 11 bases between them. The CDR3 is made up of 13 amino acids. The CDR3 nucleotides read TGTGCCAGCAGTTCGGGGGCAGGACAGCCCCAGCATTTT. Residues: CASSSGAGQPQHF.

DNA of the CDR3: TGTGCCAGCTCACCGGGACAACAAGAGACCCAGTACTTC. Residues: CASSPGQQETQYF. The V and J genes are TRBV18 and TRBJ2-5; D is possibly TRBD1 (6 bases). V was clipped by 3 bases and J by 2 bases, with 7 bases between them. From germline, CDR1 is KGHSH and CDR2 LQKENI. The CDR3 length is 13 residues. The full variable domain, rest sourced from reference TRBV18 and TRBJ2-5, is NAGVMQNPRHLVRRRGQEARLRCSPMKGHSHVYWYRQLPEEGLKFMVYLQKENIIDESGMPKERFSAEFPKEGPSILRIQQVVRGDSAAYFCASSPGQQETQYFGPGTRLLVL.